This is a list of T cell receptor beta chains from one sample in a study of identical twins. MiXCR, applied by TCRdb to the 5' RACE reads, yields one record per CDR3 protein. The profile covers nearly 900,000 distinct CDR3 sequences, with roughly an eighth appearing a single time and around 1.5% taken by the ten largest. This same sample was also part of a study on yellow fever vaccine responses in identical twins.

Sequenced: PBMCs. The receptors shown here come from a young woman in good health. Each CDR3 is given with its conserved first and last residue. Fields, in order: CDR3 DNA, CDR3 protein, V gene, CDR3 length, J gene, D gene, clone size. The D gene is left open where the match is weak. Not all rows give a size; the values are once, few, many and, for expanded clones, a class.

cdr3_nt: TGTGCCAGCAGTGAGCCGGGGTGGGGTACGCAGTATTTT; cdr3_aa: CASSEPGWGTQYF; v_call: TRBV25-1; cdr3_length: 13; j_call: TRBJ2-3; d_call: NA; clone_size: few
cdr3_nt: TGTGCCAGCAGTACCAGGGGGGTAAACAATGAGCAGTTCTTC; cdr3_aa: CASSTRGVNNEQFF; v_call: TRBV12-3/TRBV12-4; cdr3_length: 14; j_call: TRBJ2-1; d_call: NA; clone_size: few
cdr3_nt: TGTGCCAGCAGGAAGACAGGGGCCACCTACGAGCAGTACTTC; cdr3_aa: CASRKTGATYEQYF; v_call: TRBV6-2/TRBV6-3; cdr3_length: 14; j_call: TRBJ2-7; d_call: TRBD1; clone_size: NA
cdr3_nt: TGTGCCAGCAGCTTAGATGGCAGGGGCATGGGTGAGCAGTTCTTC; cdr3_aa: CASSLDGRGMGEQFF; v_call: TRBV7-9; cdr3_length: 15; j_call: TRBJ2-1; d_call: NA; clone_size: NA
cdr3_nt: TGTGCCAGCAGCTCAGGTGTTCCAGATACGCAGTATTTT; cdr3_aa: CASSSGVPDTQYF; v_call: TRBV11-2; cdr3_length: 13; j_call: TRBJ2-3; d_call: NA; clone_size: NA
cdr3_nt: TGCAGCGTTGAGACAGGGGATGGTTCCGCTGGGGGCTATGGCTACACCTTC; cdr3_aa: CSVETGDGSAGGYGYTF; v_call: TRBV29-1; cdr3_length: 17; j_call: TRBJ1-2; d_call: TRBD1; clone_size: NA
cdr3_nt: TGTGCCAGCAGCGCCGCTGCGTACCAAGAGACCCAGTACTTC; cdr3_aa: CASSAAAYQETQYF; v_call: TRBV6-1; cdr3_length: 14; j_call: TRBJ2-5; d_call: NA; clone_size: NA
cdr3_nt: TGCAGTGCTAGACGGGGTGGTCCATACAATGAGCAGTTCTTC; cdr3_aa: CSARRGGPYNEQFF; v_call: TRBV20-1; cdr3_length: 14; j_call: TRBJ2-1; d_call: NA; clone_size: few
cdr3_nt: TGTGCCAGCACCCCTTTGGGGGGCGATAGCACTGAAGCTTTCTTT; cdr3_aa: CASTPLGGDSTEAFF; v_call: TRBV5-5; cdr3_length: 15; j_call: TRBJ1-1; d_call: NA; clone_size: few
cdr3_nt: TGTGCCAGCAGACTAGCGGGGGGGCTTACCGGGGAGCTGTTTTTT; cdr3_aa: CASRLAGGLTGELFF; v_call: TRBV12-3/TRBV12-4; cdr3_length: 15; j_call: TRBJ2-2; d_call: TRBD2; clone_size: many
cdr3_nt: TGTGCCGCTTGGGGGGGAGATAACTACGAGCAGTACTTC; cdr3_aa: CAAWGGDNYEQYF; v_call: TRBV6-1; cdr3_length: 13; j_call: TRBJ2-7; d_call: TRBD2; clone_size: NA
cdr3_nt: TGTGCCAGCACCCCAACTGCCGGGAGCTCCTACGAGCAGTACTTC; cdr3_aa: CASTPTAGSSYEQYF; v_call: TRBV3-1; cdr3_length: 15; j_call: TRBJ2-7; d_call: NA; clone_size: few
cdr3_nt: TGCAGCGCCGCGGGCTACGAGAGGTACACCATATATTTT; cdr3_aa: CSAAGYERYTIYF; v_call: TRBV29-1; cdr3_length: 13; j_call: TRBJ1-3; d_call: NA; clone_size: many
cdr3_nt: TGCAGCGTTCTCCGCCCCTTACTAGCGGCTAGCACAGATACGCAGTATTTT; cdr3_aa: CSVLRPLLAASTDTQYF; v_call: TRBV29-1; cdr3_length: 17; j_call: TRBJ2-3; d_call: TRBD2; clone_size: few
cdr3_nt: TGTGCCAGCAGTGAAATTAGCGGGAGCGCCGAGACCCAGTACTTC; cdr3_aa: CASSEISGSAETQYF; v_call: TRBV6-1; cdr3_length: 15; j_call: TRBJ2-5; d_call: TRBD2; clone_size: NA